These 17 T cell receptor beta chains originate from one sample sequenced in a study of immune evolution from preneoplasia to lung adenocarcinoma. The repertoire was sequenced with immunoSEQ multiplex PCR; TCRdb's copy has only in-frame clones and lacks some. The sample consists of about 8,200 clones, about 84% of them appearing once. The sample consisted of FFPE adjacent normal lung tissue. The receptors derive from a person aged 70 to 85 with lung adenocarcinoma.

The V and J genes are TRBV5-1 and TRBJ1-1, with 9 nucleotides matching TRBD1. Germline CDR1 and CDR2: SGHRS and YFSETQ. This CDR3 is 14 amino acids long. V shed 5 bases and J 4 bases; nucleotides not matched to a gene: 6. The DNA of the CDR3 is TGCGCCAGCAGTCAGGGACAGGGCGGCACTGAAGCTTTCTTT. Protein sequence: CASSQGQGGTEAFF.

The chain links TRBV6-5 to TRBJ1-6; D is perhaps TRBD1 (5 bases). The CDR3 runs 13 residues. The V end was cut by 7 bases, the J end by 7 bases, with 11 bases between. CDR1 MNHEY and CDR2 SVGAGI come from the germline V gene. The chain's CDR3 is CASMVRGNSPLHF. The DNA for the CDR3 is TGTGCCAGCATGGTTAGGGGCAATTCACCCCTCCACTTT.

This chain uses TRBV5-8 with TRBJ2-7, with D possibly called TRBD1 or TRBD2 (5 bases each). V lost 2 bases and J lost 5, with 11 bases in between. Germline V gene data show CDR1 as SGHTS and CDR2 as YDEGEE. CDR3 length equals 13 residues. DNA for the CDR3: TGTGCCAGCAGCTTCTCAGGGAGCGACGAGCAGTACTTC. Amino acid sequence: CASSFSGSDEQYF.

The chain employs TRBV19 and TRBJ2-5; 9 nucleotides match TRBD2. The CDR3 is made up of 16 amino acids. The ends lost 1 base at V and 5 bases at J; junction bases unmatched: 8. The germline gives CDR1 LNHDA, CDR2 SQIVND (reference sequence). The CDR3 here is CASSIGGSGGLETQYF. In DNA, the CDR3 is TGTGCCAGTAGTATAGGGGGTAGCGGGGGTTTGGAGACCCAGTACTTC.

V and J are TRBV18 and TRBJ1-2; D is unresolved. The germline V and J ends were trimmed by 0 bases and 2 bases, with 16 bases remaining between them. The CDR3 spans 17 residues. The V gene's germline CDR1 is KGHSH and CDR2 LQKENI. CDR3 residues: CASSPPGRLGSNYGYTF. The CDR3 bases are TGTGCCAGCTCACCACCAGGACGGCTTGGCTCGAACTATGGCTACACCTTC.

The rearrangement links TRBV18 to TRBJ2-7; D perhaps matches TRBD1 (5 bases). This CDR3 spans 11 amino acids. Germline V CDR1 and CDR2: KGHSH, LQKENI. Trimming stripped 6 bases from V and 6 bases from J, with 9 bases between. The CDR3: CASSAGSEQYF. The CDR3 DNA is TGTGCCAGCTCCGCAGGGTCCGAGCAGTACTTC.

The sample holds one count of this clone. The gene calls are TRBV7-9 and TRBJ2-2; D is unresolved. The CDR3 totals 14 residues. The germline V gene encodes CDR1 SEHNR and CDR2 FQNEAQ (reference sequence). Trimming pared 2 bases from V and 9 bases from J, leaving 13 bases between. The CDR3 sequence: CASSLRVEGRELFF. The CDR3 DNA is TGTGCCAGCAGCTTACGGGTCGAAGGGAGGGAGCTGTTTTTT.

CDR3 in DNA: TGTGCCAGCAGCACTGGACGGCCGAACACTGAAGCTTTCTTT. Protein product: CASSTGRPNTEAFF. The rearrangement joins TRBV9 to TRBJ1-1; D unclear. With 4 bases removed from V and 1 base from J, the gap between germline ends came to 11 bases. The CDR3 sequence is 14 residues long. Germline V gene data show CDR1 as SGDLS and CDR2 as YYNGEE.

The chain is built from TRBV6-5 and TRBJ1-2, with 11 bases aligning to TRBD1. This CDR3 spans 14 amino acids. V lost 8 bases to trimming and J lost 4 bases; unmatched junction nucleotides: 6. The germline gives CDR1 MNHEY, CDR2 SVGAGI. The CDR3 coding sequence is TGTGCCAGCGGCGGGACAGGGGGATTCTATGGCTACACCTTC. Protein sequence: CASGGTGGFYGYTF.

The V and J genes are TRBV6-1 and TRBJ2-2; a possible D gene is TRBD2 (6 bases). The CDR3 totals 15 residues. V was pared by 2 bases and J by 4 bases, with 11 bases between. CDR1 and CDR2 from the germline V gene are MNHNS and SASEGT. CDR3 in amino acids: CASSESGGSTGELFF. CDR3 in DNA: TGTGCCAGCAGTGAAAGCGGAGGGTCCACCGGGGAGCTGTTTTTT.

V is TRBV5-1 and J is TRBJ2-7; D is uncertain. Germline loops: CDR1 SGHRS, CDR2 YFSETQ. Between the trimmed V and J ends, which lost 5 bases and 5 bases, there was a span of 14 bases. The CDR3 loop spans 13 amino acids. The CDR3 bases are TGCGCCAGCAGTTACGGGTTAGGCGACGAGCAGTACTTC. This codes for CASSYGLGDEQYF.

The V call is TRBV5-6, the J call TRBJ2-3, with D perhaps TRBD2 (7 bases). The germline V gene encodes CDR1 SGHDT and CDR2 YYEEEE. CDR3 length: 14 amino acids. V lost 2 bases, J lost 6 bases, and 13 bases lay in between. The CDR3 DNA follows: TGTGCCAGCAGCTTCGGGGGGCGAAGGGATACGCAGTATTTT. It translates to CASSFGGRRDTQYF. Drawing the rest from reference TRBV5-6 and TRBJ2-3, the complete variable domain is DAGVTQSPTHLIKTRGQQVTLRCSPKSGHDTVSWYQQALGQGPQFIFQYYEEEERQRGNFPDRFSGHQFPNYSSELNVNALLLGDSALYLCASSFGGRRDTQYFGPGTRLTVL.

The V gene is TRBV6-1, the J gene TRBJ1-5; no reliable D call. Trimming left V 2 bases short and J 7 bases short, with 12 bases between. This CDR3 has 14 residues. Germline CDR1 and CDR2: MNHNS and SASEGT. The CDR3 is CASSEPGVGQPQHF. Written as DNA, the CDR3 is TGTGCCAGCAGTGAACCCGGGGTGGGACAGCCCCAGCATTTT.

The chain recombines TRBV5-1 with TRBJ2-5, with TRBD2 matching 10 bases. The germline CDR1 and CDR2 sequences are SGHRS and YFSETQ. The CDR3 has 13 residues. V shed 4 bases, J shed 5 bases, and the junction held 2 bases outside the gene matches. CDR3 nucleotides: TGCGCCAGCAGCCTGGGACTAGCGGAGACCCAGTACTTC. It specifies CASSLGLAETQYF.

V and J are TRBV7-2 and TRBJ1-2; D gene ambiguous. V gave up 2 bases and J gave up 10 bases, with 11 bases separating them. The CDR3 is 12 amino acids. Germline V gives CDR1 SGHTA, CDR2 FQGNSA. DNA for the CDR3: TGTGCCAGCAGCTTACAGGCATTAGTCTACACCTTC. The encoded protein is CASSLQALVYTF.

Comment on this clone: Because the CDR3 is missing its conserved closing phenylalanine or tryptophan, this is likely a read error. This CDR3 is CASSLGDGSRHEQYL. The CDR3 nucleotides are TGTGCCAGCAGCTTAGGTGATGGCAGCCGGCACGAGCAGTACCTC. The V gene is TRBV7-2, the J gene TRBJ2-7; D not certain. V was shortened by 1 base and J by 5 bases, with 15 bases between the two germline ends. CDR1 is SGHTA, CDR2 FQGNSA, per germline. CDR3 size: 15 residues.

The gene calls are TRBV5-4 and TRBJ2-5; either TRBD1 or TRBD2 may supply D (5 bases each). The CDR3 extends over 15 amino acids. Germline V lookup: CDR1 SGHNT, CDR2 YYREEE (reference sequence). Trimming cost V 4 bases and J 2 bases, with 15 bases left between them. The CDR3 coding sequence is TGTGCCAGCAGCCAACCGGGACCTCTTCAAGAGACCCAGTACTTC. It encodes CASSQPGPLQETQYF.